Sequencing of this TCR beta chain was carried out in a study of blood T cell repertoires in COVID-19 (dated by TCRdb to about 2020). For the study in its entirety: Collaborator samples came from the United States, Italy and Spain and covered acute and convalescent phases of COVID-19. The material from the prospective study consisted of cDNA or gDNA derived from T cells, B-cell-depleted T cells, or PBMCs. The dataset comprised deeply sampled blood TCRbeta repertoires from subjects exposed to, actively infected with, or recovered from COVID-19. The repertoires were released in a freely available public database intended as a resource for research on the immune response to SARS-CoV-2. The samples were drawn from two sources: the first 160 participants of the ongoing ImmuneRACE study, and 1,000 to 1,500 subjects contributed by 6 global collaborators. A de-identified subject ID, COVID-19 status, age in years and sex were almost always included in the sample metadata. Where available, HLA class I and class II types were taken from metadata supplied by the sample provider and were not determined by assay-based typing. Summary of the overall study and its limitations: The quantity of clinical and demographic metadata differed by source and by participant and was supplied without curation.

Whole blood was collected in K2EDTA tubes by collaborating institutions according to the institutions' own protocols. For TCRbeta analysis, collaborators shipped samples in one of three forms: frozen whole blood, isolated PBMCs, or DNA extracted from either of those sample types. TCRbeta CDR3 regions were amplified from genomic DNA using the immunoSEQ Assay, a bias-controlled multiplex PCR. On the study's bioinformatics: Within the assay, amplification of reference gene primers was used to estimate how many nucleated cells each sample contained. To quantify the absolute abundance of each unique TCRbeta CDR3 rearrangement, sequence reads were collapsed and filtered. For each sample, productive Simpson clonality was calculated by taking the square root of Simpson's diversity index across productive rearrangements. TCRdb obtained this table from immuneACCESS and retained in-frame rearrangements with V and J assigned. These tables miss some clones; where compared with another copy, unresolved V genes account for less than half of the shortfall, and the remainder is unexplained. Clone size and V and J calls were adopted from that table, with D and trimming inferred from the DNA. For this sample the table gives 75,000 or so clones, of which roughly 89% were detected only once. Approximately 3.3% of the sample is taken by the ten largest.

This clone has just a few counts. The specificity of this receptor is unknown. Qualities for individual bases were not recorded, and no much larger clone is one base off. The sequence was obtained from a man in his forties or fifties with acute or convalescent COVID-19. The sequenced sample consisted of peripheral blood.

The DNA is as follows: TGTGCCAGCAGTTACAGTCTAGCGGGACGACTATTACCCAATGAGCAGTTCTTC. Its coded protein is CASSYSLAGRLLPNEQFF. Here the chain combines TRBV6-2 or TRBV6-3 and TRBJ2-1, and TRBD2 matches 9 of the central bases. V and J are trimmed by 2 bases and 6 bases, and the gene matches miss 14 bases of the junction. Including the terminal cysteine and phenylalanine, the CDR3 comprises 18 residues. Solely the CDR3 DNA is kept, with 54 bases framed from the first base. CDR1 and CDR2, per the germline V gene, are MNHEY and SVGEGT.